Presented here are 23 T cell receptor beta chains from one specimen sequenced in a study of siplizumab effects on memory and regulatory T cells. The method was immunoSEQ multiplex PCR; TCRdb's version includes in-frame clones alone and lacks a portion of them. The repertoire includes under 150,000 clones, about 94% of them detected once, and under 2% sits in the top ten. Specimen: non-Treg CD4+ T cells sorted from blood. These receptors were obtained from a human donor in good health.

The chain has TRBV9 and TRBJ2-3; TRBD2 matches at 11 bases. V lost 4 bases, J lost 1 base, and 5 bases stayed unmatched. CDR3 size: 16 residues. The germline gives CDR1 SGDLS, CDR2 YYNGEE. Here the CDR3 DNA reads TGTGCCAGCAGCCCGAAGACTAGCGGGGGCACAGATACGCAGTATTTT. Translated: CASSPKTSGGTDTQYF.

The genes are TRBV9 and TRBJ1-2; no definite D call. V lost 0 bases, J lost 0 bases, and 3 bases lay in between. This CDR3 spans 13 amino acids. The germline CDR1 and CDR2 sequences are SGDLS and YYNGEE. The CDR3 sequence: CASSVEANYGYTF. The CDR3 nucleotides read TGTGCCAGCAGCGTAGAGGCTAACTATGGCTACACCTTC.

The CDR3 bases are TGTGCCGGACGGGACAGGACCAGTAATTCACCCCTCCACTTT. Translating it yields CAGRDRTSNSPLHF. The gene calls are TRBV2 and TRBJ1-6, with TRBD1 matching 8 bases. Trimming at V came to 11 bases and at J to 6 bases, leaving 9 bases not matched to a gene. Per the germline V gene, CDR1 is SNHLY and CDR2 is FYNNEI. The CDR3 runs 14 residues.

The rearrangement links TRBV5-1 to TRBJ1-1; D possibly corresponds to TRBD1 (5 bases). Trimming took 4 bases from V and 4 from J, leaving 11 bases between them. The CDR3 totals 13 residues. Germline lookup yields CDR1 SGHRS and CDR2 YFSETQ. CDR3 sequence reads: CASSRGDRTEAFF. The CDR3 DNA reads TGCGCCAGCAGCCGGGGGGACCGCACTGAAGCTTTCTTT.

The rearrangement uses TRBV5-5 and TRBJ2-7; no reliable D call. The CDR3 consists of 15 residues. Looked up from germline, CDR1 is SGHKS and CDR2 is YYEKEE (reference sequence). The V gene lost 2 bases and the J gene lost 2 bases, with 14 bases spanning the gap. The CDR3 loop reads CASSFLPVLPYEQYF. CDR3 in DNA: TGTGCCAGCAGCTTCTTGCCGGTGTTACCCTACGAGCAGTACTTC.

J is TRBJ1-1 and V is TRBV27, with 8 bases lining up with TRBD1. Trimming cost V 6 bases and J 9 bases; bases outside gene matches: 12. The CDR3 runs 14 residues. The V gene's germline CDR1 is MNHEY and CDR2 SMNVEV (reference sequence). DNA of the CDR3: TGTGCCAGCAGCAAACAGGGGGACGCAAGAAAAGCTTTCTTT. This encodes CASSKQGDARKAFF.

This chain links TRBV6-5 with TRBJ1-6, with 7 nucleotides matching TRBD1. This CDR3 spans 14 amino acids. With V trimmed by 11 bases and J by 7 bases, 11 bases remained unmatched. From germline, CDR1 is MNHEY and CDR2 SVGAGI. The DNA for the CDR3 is TGTGCCGCCCAACCGGGGACAGTAAATTCACCCCTCCACTTT. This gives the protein CAAQPGTVNSPLHF.

The chain's CDR3 is CATATGGAGDTGELFF. The CDR3 DNA follows: TGTGCCACCGCTACAGGGGGCGCGGGAGACACCGGGGAGCTGTTTTTT. The chain has TRBV19 and TRBJ2-2; 9 bases agree with TRBD1. CDR1 and CDR2 from the germline V gene are LNHDA and SQIVND (reference sequence). There are 16 residues in the CDR3. The V segment lost 10 bases and the J segment 3 bases; nucleotides outside the gene matches: 12. The complete variable domain, with remaining parts taken from reference TRBV19 and TRBJ2-2, reads DGGITQSPKYLFRKEGQNVTLSCEQNLNHDAMYWYRQDPGQGLRLIYYSQIVNDFQKGDIAEGYSVSREKKESFPLTVTSAQKNPTAFYLCATATGGAGDTGELFFGEGSRLTVL.

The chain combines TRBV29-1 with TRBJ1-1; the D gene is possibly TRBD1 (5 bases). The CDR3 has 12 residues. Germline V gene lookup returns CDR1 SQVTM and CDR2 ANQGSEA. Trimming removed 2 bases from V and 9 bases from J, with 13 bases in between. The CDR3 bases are TGCAGCGTTGAATCAAAGGGGAGGCAAGCTTTCTTT. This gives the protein CSVESKGRQAFF.

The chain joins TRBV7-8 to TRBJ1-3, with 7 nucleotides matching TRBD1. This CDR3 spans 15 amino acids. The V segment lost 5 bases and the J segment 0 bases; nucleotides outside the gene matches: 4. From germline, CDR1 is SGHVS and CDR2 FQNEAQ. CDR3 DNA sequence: TGTGCCAGCAGCAGCGGGACAGCCTCTGGAAACACCATATATTTT. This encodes CASSSGTASGNTIYF.

CDR3 loop: CARSWLLNEQYF. In nucleotides, the CDR3 is TGTGCCCGCTCGTGGCTCCTGAACGAGCAGTACTTC. The J gene is TRBJ2-7, the V gene TRBV19; D not certain. CDR1 LNHDA and CDR2 SQIVND come from the germline V gene (reference sequence). Trimming removed 11 bases from V and 5 bases from J, with 16 bases in between. The CDR3 is 12 residues long.

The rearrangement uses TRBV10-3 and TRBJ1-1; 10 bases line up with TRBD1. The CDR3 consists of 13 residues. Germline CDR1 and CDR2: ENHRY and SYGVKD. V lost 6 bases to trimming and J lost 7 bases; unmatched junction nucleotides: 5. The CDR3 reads CAISGDRGREAFF. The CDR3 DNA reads TGTGCCATCAGCGGTGACAGGGGGCGTGAAGCTTTCTTT.

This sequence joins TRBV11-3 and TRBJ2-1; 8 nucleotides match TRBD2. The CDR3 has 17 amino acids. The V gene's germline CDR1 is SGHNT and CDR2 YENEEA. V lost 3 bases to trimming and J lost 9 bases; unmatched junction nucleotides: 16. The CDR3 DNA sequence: TGTGCCAGCAGCTTGGGTGGTCAAGCGGGAGTTTTATCTGAGCAGTTCTTC. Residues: CASSLGGQAGVLSEQFF.

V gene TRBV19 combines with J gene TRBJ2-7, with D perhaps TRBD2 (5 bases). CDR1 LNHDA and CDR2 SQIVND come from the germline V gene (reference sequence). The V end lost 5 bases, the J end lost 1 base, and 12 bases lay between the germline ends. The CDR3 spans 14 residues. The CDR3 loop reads CASSDMRVSYEQYF. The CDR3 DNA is TGTGCCAGTAGTGATATGCGGGTATCCTACGAGCAGTACTTC. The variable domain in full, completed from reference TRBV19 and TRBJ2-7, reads DGGITQSPKYLFRKEGQNVTLSCEQNLNHDAMYWYRQDPGQGLRLIYYSQIVNDFQKGDIAEGYSVSREKKESFPLTVTSAQKNPTAFYLCASSDMRVSYEQYFGPGTRLTVT.

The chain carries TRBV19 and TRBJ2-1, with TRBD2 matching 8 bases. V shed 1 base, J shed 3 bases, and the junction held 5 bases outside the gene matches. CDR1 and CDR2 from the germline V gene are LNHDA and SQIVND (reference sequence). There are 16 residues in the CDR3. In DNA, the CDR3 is TGTGCCAGTAGTATAGTCGGTAGCGGGGACTACAATGAGCAGTTCTTC. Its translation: CASSIVGSGDYNEQFF.

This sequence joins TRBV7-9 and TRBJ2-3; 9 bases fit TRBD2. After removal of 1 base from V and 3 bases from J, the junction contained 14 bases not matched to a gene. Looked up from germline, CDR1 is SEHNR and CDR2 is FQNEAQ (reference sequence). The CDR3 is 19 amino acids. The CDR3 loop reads CASSLGLRRAGGGTDTQYF. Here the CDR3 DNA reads TGTGCCAGCAGCTTAGGCCTCCGAAGAGCGGGGGGCGGTACAGATACGCAGTATTTT.

CDR3 DNA: TGTGCCAGCAGTTACCGACAGGACTATGGCTACACCTTC. This encodes CASSYRQDYGYTF. This chain connects TRBV6-6 to TRBJ1-2, with a weak D call TRBD1 (6 bases). Trimming took off 2 bases at V and 3 bases at J, with 7 bases between the two ends. The CDR3 length is 13 residues. In germline, CDR1 is MNHNY, CDR2 SVGAGI (reference sequence).

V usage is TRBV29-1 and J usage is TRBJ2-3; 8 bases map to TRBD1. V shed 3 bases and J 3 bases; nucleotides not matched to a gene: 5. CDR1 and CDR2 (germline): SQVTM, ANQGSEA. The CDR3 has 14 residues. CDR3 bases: TGCAGCGTTGAGCAGGGGGCGAGAACAGATACGCAGTATTTT. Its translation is CSVEQGARTDTQYF.

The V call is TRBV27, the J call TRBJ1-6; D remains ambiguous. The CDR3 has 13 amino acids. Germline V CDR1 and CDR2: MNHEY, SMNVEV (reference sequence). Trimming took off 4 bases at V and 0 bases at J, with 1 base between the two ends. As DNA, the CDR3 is TGTGCCAGCAGTTCCTCCTATAATTCACCCCTCCACTTT. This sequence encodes CASSSSYNSPLHF.

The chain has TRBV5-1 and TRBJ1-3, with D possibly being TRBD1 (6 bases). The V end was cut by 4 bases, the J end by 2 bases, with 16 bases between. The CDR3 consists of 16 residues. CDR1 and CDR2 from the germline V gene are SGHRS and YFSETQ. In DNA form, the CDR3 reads TGCGCCAGCAGCAAAACAGGGACGGTAACTGGAAACACCATATATTTT. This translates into CASSKTGTVTGNTIYF.

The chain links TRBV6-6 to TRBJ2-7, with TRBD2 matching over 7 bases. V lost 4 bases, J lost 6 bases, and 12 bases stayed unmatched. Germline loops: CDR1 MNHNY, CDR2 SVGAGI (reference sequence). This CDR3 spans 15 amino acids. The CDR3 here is CASSSATSPSGEQYF. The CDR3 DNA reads TGTGCCAGCAGTTCCGCGACTAGCCCGTCGGGCGAGCAGTACTTC.

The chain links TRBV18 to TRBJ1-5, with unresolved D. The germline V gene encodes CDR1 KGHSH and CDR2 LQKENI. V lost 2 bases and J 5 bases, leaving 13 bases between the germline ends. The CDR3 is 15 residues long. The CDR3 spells CASSPNMAVDQPQHF. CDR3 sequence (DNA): TGTGCCAGCTCACCAAACATGGCAGTAGATCAGCCCCAGCATTTT.

CDR3 DNA sequence: TGCGCCAGCAGCCCGGTCGGAGGGACAGATACGCAGTATTTT. It yields the protein CASSPVGGTDTQYF. V usage is TRBV5-1 and J usage is TRBJ2-3; D is perhaps TRBD2 (6 bases). V gave up 4 bases and J gave up 3 bases, with 12 bases separating them. From germline, CDR1 is SGHRS and CDR2 YFSETQ. CDR3 size: 14 residues.